Listed below are T cell receptor beta chains from one sample, sequenced in a study of control samples from healthy donors and cancer patients. Generated by immunoSEQ multiplex PCR, the TCRdb table keeps only in-frame clones and is missing some. The sample records fewer than 500,000 clones, approximately 90% being singletons. The source material was PBMCs. The receptors derive from a man aged 35-49 years with head and neck cancer. Each CDR3 is given with its conserved first and last residue. D genes are given only for firm matches. The size entry is marked missing in some rows and otherwise reads once, few, many or a size class.

D gene | clone size | CDR3 length | J gene | V gene | CDR3 protein | CDR3 DNA
NA | NA | 12 | TRBJ2-3 | TRBV27 | CASSQGGVTQYF | TGTGCCAGCAGTCAAGGGGGAGTTACGCAGTATTTT
NA | NA | 17 | TRBJ2-5 | TRBV27 | CASSLYVGAGHRETQYF | TGTGCCAGCAGTTTATATGTGGGAGCGGGACATAGGGAGACCCAGTACTTC
NA | NA | 13 | TRBJ2-3 | TRBV7-2 | CASSSRSSDTQYF | TGTGCCAGCAGCTCCAGAAGTTCAGATACGCAGTATTTT
TRBD1 | NA | 18 | TRBJ1-3 | TRBV28 | CASSLPLRTGAYVDTIYF | TGTGCCAGCAGTTTACCTCTCCGGACAGGGGCCTACGTGGACACCATATATTTT
TRBD2 | NA | 22 | TRBJ2-7 | TRBV28 | CASSLLTFTLTSGKRRMYEQYF | TGTGCCAGCAGTTTACTGACGTTCACCTTGACTAGCGGGAAAAGGAGGATGTACGAGCAGTACTTC
NA | NA | 14 | TRBJ2-7 | TRBV28 | CASSGGHLTYEQYF | TGTGCCAGCAGTGGTGGACACCTTACCTACGAGCAGTACTTC
NA | once | 11 | TRBJ2-3 | TRBV29-1 | CSVEDLDTQYF | TGCAGCGTTGAAGATTTAGATACGCAGTATTTT
NA | NA | 14 | TRBJ2-2 | TRBV10-1 | CASSESQGTGELFF | TGCGCCAGCAGTGAGTCTCAGGGCACCGGGGAGCTGTTTTTT
TRBD1 | NA | 14 | TRBJ1-1 | TRBV7-9 | CASSLLTGGTEAFF | TGTGCCAGCAGCTTATTGACAGGGGGAACTGAAGCTTTCTTT
TRBD2 | NA | 17 | TRBJ2-3 | TRBV6-6 | CASSRSVVAGYTDTQYF | TGTGCCAGCAGTCGATCCGTGGTAGCGGGGTACACAGATACGCAGTATTTT
TRBD2 | once | 17 | TRBJ2-3 | TRBV25-1 | CASRAGGVMRITDTQYF | TGTGCCAGCAGGGCGGGAGGAGTAATGAGGATCACAGATACGCAGTATTTT
NA | NA | 13 | TRBJ2-7 | TRBV7-2 | CASSPQGPKEQYF | TGTGCCAGCAGCCCGCAGGGCCCCAAGGAGCAGTACTTC
TRBD1 | NA | 18 | TRBJ2-1 | TRBV6-2/TRBV6-3 | CASSSPGQGFEVYNEQFF | TGTGCCAGCAGCTCACCGGGACAGGGATTCGAGGTTTACAATGAGCAGTTCTTC
TRBD1 | NA | 14 | TRBJ2-3 | TRBV24-1 | CATQGQGAGDTQYF | TGTGCCACTCAGGGACAGGGGGCTGGAGATACGCAGTATTTT
NA | NA | 13 | TRBJ1-1 | TRBV30 | CAGKGSSNTEAFF | TGTGCCGGAAAGGGGTCCTCGAACACTGAAGCTTTCTTT
TRBD2 | NA | 18 | TRBJ2-7 | TRBV7-9 | CASSSVGASGAPYVEQYF | TGTGCCAGCAGCTCCGTGGGCGCTAGCGGGGCCCCCTATGTAGAGCAGTACTTC
NA | NA | 10 | TRBJ1-1 | TRBV28 | CASVSTEAFF | TGTGCCAGCGTGAGCACTGAAGCTTTCTTT
NA | NA | 16 | TRBJ2-3 | TRBV7-9 | CASSFPAGIMTDTQYF | TGTGCCAGCAGCTTCCCAGCAGGGATTATGACAGATACGCAGTATTTT
TRBD1 | NA | 15 | TRBJ2-2 | TRBV11-2 | CASSLEGTGTGELFF | TGTGCCAGCAGCTTAGAGGGGACAGGGACCGGGGAGCTGTTTTTT
NA | NA | 16 | TRBJ2-2 | TRBV5-1 | CASSSSRQTNTGELFF | TGCGCCAGCAGCTCCTCCCGACAGACGAACACCGGGGAGCTGTTTTTT
NA | NA | 15 | TRBJ2-7 | TRBV28 | CASSLVGQRPWEQYF | TGTGCCAGCAGTCTTGTTGGACAGCGCCCCTGGGAGCAGTACTTC
NA | once | 16 | TRBJ2-5 | TRBV3-1/TRBV3-2 | CASSQGVGGGEETQYF | TGTGCCAGCAGCCAAGGGGTTGGAGGGGGCGAAGAGACCCAGTACTTC
NA | few | 14 | TRBJ2-7 | TRBV5-1 | CASSPVQGSYEQYF | TGCGCCAGCAGCCCCGTCCAGGGCTCCTACGAGCAGTACTTC
TRBD1 | NA | 16 | TRBJ1-6 | TRBV9 | CASSAEGARGNSPLHF | TGTGCCAGCAGCGCGGAGGGGGCGCGGGGTAATTCACCCCTCCACTTT
NA | NA | 12 | TRBJ1-6 | TRBV27 | CASNRGDSPLHF | TGTGCCAGCAACCGAGGCGATTCACCCCTCCACTTT
NA | NA | 18 | TRBJ2-6 | TRBV14 | CASSQGLGVHSGANVLTF | TGTGCCAGCAGCCAAGGATTGGGGGTCCACTCTGGGGCCAACGTCCTGACTTTC
NA | NA | 14 | TRBJ1-4 | TRBV5-6 | CASSLDRINEKLFF | TGTGCCAGCAGCTTGGACAGAATTAATGAAAAACTGTTTTTT
TRBD1 | NA | 13 | TRBJ2-5 | TRBV28 | CASSSQGAKTQYF | TGTGCCAGCAGTTCCCAGGGGGCAAAGACCCAGTACTTC
NA | NA | 14 | TRBJ2-5 | TRBV28 | CASSLNIVRETQYF | TGTGCCAGCAGTTTAAACATAGTAAGAGAGACCCAGTACTTC
NA | NA | 14 | TRBJ1-1 | TRBV29-1 | CSVEHEEMNTEAFF | TGCAGCGTTGAACATGAGGAGATGAACACTGAAGCTTTCTTT
TRBD1 | NA | 16 | TRBJ1-1 | TRBV5-4 | CASRASPGQGINEAFF | TGTGCCAGCAGGGCGTCCCCCGGACAGGGGATTAATGAAGCTTTCTTT
NA | NA | 15 | TRBJ2-7 | TRBV6-5 | CASSYSIAASYEQYF | TGTGCCAGCAGTTACTCCATAGCGGCCTCCTACGAGCAGTACTTC
NA | few | 13 | TRBJ2-2 | TRBV6-5 | CASARGSTGELFF | TGTGCCTCCGCAAGAGGCAGCACCGGGGAGCTGTTTTTT
NA | once | 12 | TRBJ1-1 | TRBV5-1 | CASSYPPGEAFF | TGCGCCAGCAGCTACCCCCCAGGGGAAGCTTTCTTT
NA | NA | 18 | TRBJ2-3 | TRBV21-1 | CASSKGWTSGGWADTQYF | TGTGCCAGCAGCAAAGGGTGGACTAGCGGGGGGTGGGCAGATACGCAGTATTTT
NA | once | 12 | TRBJ1-2 | TRBV19 | CASTSLDYGYTF | TGTGCCAGTACCTCCTTGGACTATGGCTACACCTTC
TRBD1 | once | 17 | TRBJ1-6 | TRBV3-1/TRBV3-2 | CASSQGQGGESNSPLHF | TGTGCCAGCAGCCAAGGCCAGGGGGGGGAATCGAATTCACCCCTCCACTTT
TRBD2 | once | 17 | TRBJ2-1 | TRBV24-1 | CATSDASGRSSYNEQFF | TGTGCCACCAGTGATGCTAGCGGGAGATCCTCCTACAATGAGCAGTTCTTC
NA | NA | 10 | TRBJ2-7 | TRBV20-1 | CSAGFYEQYF | TGCAGTGCTGGATTCTACGAGCAGTACTTC
NA | NA | 12 | TRBJ2-7 | TRBV6-2/TRBV6-3 | CASRPLGRAQYF | TGTGCCAGCAGACCTCTTGGCAGAGCACAGTACTTC
NA | once | 15 | TRBJ2-5 | TRBV5-1 | CASSLWASVQETQYF | TGCGCCAGCAGCTTGTGGGCCAGCGTCCAAGAGACCCAGTACTTC
NA | NA | 13 | TRBJ1-5 | TRBV11-2 | CASSPSSNQPQHF | TGTGCCAGCAGCCCTAGTAGCAATCAGCCCCAGCATTTT
NA | NA | 15 | TRBJ1-1 | TRBV25-1 | CASSEYRSGNTEAFF | TGTGCCAGCAGTGAATATCGGTCCGGGAACACTGAAGCTTTCTTT
TRBD1 | NA | 16 | TRBJ2-7 | TRBV3-1/TRBV3-2 | CASTPSGTGGIYEQYF | TGTGCCAGCACCCCATCAGGGACAGGGGGAATCTACGAGCAGTACTTC
NA | NA | 13 | TRBJ1-1 | TRBV19 | CASSTAPKTEAFF | TGTGCCAGTAGTACGGCTCCGAAGACTGAAGCTTTCTTT
NA | NA | 14 | TRBJ1-2 | TRBV30 | CAWSLGGAGYGYTF | TGTGCCTGGAGCCTCGGGGGGGCGGGCTATGGCTACACCTTC
TRBD2 | NA | 13 | TRBJ2-1 | TRBV20-1 | CSASVAGTNEQFF | TGCAGTGCTAGTGTAGCGGGGACCAATGAGCAGTTCTTC
NA | NA | 14 | TRBJ2-5 | TRBV29-1 | CSVDPEGGRETQYF | TGCAGCGTTGATCCGGAAGGGGGTAGAGAGACCCAGTACTTC
NA | NA | 14 | TRBJ2-5 | TRBV5-1 | CASRPSGPRETQYF | TGCGCCAGCAGGCCGTCTGGCCCACGAGAGACCCAGTACTTC
TRBD2 | NA | 17 | TRBJ2-1 | TRBV2 | CASSEGMLAGGYNEQFF | TGTGCCAGCAGTGAAGGAATGCTAGCGGGGGGGTACAATGAGCAGTTCTTC
NA | NA | 12 | TRBJ2-3 | TRBV4-2 | CASSQDLGTQYF | TGTGCCAGCAGCCAAGATTTGGGTACGCAGTATTTT
TRBD2 | NA | 16 | TRBJ2-2 | TRBV7-8 | CASSLTSGGAAGELFF | TGTGCCAGCAGCTTGACTAGCGGGGGGGCTGCCGGGGAGCTGTTTTTT
NA | NA | 13 | TRBJ1-2 | TRBV12-5 | CASGFGLNYGYTF | TGTGCTAGTGGTTTCGGACTTAACTATGGCTACACCTTC
NA | NA | 12 | TRBJ2-7 | TRBV12-5 | CASGLDTYEQYF | TGTGCTAGTGGTTTGGACACCTACGAGCAGTACTTC
TRBD2 | few | 15 | TRBJ2-3 | TRBV5-1 | CASSSSGGDTDTQYF | TGCGCCAGCAGCTCCAGCGGGGGAGACACAGATACGCAGTATTTT
TRBD1 | NA | 14 | TRBJ1-6 | TRBV6-2/TRBV6-3 | CASSRDRHNSPLHF | TGTGCCAGCAGTCGGGACAGACATAATTCACCCCTCCACTTT
NA | NA | 15 | TRBJ1-4 | TRBV11-2 | CASSPGMGTNEKLFF | TGTGCCAGCAGTCCGGGGATGGGGACTAATGAAAAACTGTTTTTT
TRBD1 | NA | 15 | TRBJ1-1 | TRBV6-2/TRBV6-3 | CASSRPGQGTTEAFF | TGTGCCAGCAGCAGACCGGGACAGGGGACCACTGAAGCTTTCTTT
NA | few | 13 | TRBJ1-2 | TRBV5-1 | CASSLVEKYGYTF | TGCGCCAGCAGCTTGGTGGAGAAATATGGCTACACCTTC